Below, one T cell receptor (beta chain) is given with its context. What it binds is not known. With a much larger clone just one base away, this may be a read error. Germline V CDR1 and CDR2: KGHDR, SFDVKD. This CDR3 is built from 11 residues. The V gene lost 6 bases and the J gene lost 11 bases, with 12 bases spanning the gap. The sample comes from a study of blood T cells in healthy people across ages. With each sample, at least 5 micrograms of total RNA were extracted. Study-level findings and limits: Total diversity from one million sequenced T cells was likely underestimated.

Through a sample-barcoded 5' primer and a J-beta primer mix, a second PCR was run for roughly 7 to 12 cycles. TCRdb called the 5' RACE reads again in MiXCR, with one record for every CDR3 protein. The table includes about 1.8 million distinct CDR3 sequences, roughly 52% detected once. J is TRBJ2-5 and V is TRBV24-1; no firm D call. The clonotype originates from a woman in her thirties or forties in good health. Sequenced sample: blood. DNA of the CDR3: TGTGCCACCAGTCTGTTAAATGAGCAGTACTTC. This translates into CATSLLNEQYF.